Sequencing of this T cell receptor (beta chain) was carried out in a study of shared clonotypes between healthy human individuals (TCRdb year 2020). Concerning the study at large: The cohort included a few men and a couple of women between 18 and 49 years of age. Per donor, three plates each were used for CD4 naive and CD4 memory, two for CD8 naive, and one for CD8 memory. Different laboratories and diverse techniques were used to prepare libraries and sequence TCR repertoires, to increase sequencing depth and limit assay-specific biases. Blood TCR repertoires of a handful of healthy adults were deeply sequenced to estimate repertoire size and the extent of clonotype sharing between individuals. Leukapheresis yielded between about 0.9 and 9 billion PBMCs per donor. Study-level results and caveats: Rarefaction of sorted-subset datasets indicated incomplete sequencing despite the large sequencing depth. Sharing across a handful of donors was observed for 5% to 6.5% of naive CD4, 3.5% of naive CD8, 2% to 2.5% of memory CD4, and roughly 0.4% of memory CD8 clonotypes. Larger estimated clonotype richness was generally found for naive subsets than for memory subsets. Compared with non-shared clonotypes, the clonotypes found in all four sorted-subset donors had higher generation probabilities. Pairwise subsampling led to the expectation that sequencing depth would affect the degree of clonotype sharing among donors. The small number of donors limited the genetic and exposure-history diversity represented. Sampling was restricted to blood, and TCR repertoires in tissues likely differ from the TCR repertoires found in blood.

Using the deep immunoSEQ assay, multiplex PCR amplified TCR CDR3 regions from genomic DNA. Genomic DNA extracted from each cell subset was distributed evenly over all wells of several immunoSEQ 96-well plates, and each plate served as one replicate. For sorted subsets, each replicate PCR was loaded with about 0.2 ug genomic DNA, equivalent to roughly 30,000 T cell genomes. Purified libraries were quantified with a Qubit 3.0 fluorometer, sized on a Bioanalyzer 2100, and re-quantified with the KAPA Library Quantification kit. Every immunoSEQ 96-well plate was sequenced on a dedicated single-read 150-cycle Illumina NextSeq 550 flow cell. Under the source paper's analysis protocol: Because only junctional sequences without quality scores were contained in the immunoSEQ output, filtering matching that applied to full-length reads could not be performed. To assign V/J genes and CDR3, sequences were annotated using PyIR, a Python wrapper for IgBLAST v1.9, with IMGT germline references. Reads were filtered out if the reads had weak V/J assignments (E-value above 1e-6), no CDR3, stop codons, out-of-frame junctions, or ambiguous translated residues. V3J clonotypes were defined as sequences sharing an identical inferred V gene, J gene, and CDR3 amino acid sequence. Percentage overlap between repertoires was calculated by dividing the number of shared unique clonotypes by the size of the smaller repertoire. Repertoire richness was assessed with RTK rarefaction, the Chao1 estimator, and Recon v2.1 estimates of unobserved clonotypes. OLGA was used to compute generation probabilities for all TCRbeta clonotypes that the gDNA method yielded from a few donors. TCRdb limited this immuneACCESS table to in-frame rearrangements with V and J called. A share of clones is missing; checked studies link under half to unresolved V genes, and the rest is unexplained. The DNA gave D and trimming, while V, J and clone size come from that table. For this sample the table gives about 800,000 clones, of which around 96% were detected only once. About 0.21% of the sample is taken by the ten largest.

About this clone: This receptor's antigen is unknown. The record has no base qualities; no much larger clone is one base away.

For the CD8 naive samples, CD45RO-negative cells were positively selected for CCR7, yielding a CD45RA+CCR7+ population from which TemRA cells were excluded. Donors were healthy HIV-negative adults with no recently reported acute infections or vaccinations. Every donor was a Caucasian adult living in Nashville, Tennessee, USA. After blood collection by leukapheresis, PBMCs were isolated using Ficoll-Histopaque density gradient centrifugation and then cryopreserved in the vapor phase of liquid nitrogen. Purity and quantity of every magnetically sorted T cell population were checked by analytical flow cytometry. Genomic DNA was isolated from every sorted fraction and measured by UV absorbance on a Nanodrop 2000c. This receptor was taken from a man under 40 in good health. Sequencing was carried out using naive CD8+ T cells sorted from blood. The sample's cell subset or site, from its label and the paper: CD45RA+CCR7+.

The nucleotide sequence reads TGTGCCAGCAGTGATTTGGTTTCAGAGACCCAGTACTTC. This encodes CASSDLVSETQYF. The chain employs TRBV6-1 and TRBJ2-5, with an unclear D gene assignment. V is pared back by 3 bases and J by 4 bases, with 9 bases lying between the germline termini. Reading the germline V gene gives CDR1 MNHNS and CDR2 SASEGT. From the cysteine through the phenylalanine, the CDR3 covers 13 amino acids. Left in the record is the CDR3 DNA by itself, 39 bases read in frame from the first base.